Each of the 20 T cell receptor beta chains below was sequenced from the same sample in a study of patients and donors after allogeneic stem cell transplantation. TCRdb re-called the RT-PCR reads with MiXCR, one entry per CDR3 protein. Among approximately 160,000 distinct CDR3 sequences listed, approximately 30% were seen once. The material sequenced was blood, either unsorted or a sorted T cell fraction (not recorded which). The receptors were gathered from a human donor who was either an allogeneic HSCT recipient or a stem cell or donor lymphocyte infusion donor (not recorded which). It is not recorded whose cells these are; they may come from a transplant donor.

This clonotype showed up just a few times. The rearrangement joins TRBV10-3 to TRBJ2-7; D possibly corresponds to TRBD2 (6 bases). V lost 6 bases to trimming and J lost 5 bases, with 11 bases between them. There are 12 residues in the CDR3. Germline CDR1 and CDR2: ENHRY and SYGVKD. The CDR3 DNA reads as TGTGCCATCAGGGAGGGTGGAAACGAGCAGTACTTC. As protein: CAIREGGNEQYF.

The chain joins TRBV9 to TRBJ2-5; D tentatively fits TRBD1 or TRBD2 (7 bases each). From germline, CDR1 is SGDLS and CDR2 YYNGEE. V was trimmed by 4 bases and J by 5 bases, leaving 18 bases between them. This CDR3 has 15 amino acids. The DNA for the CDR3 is TGTGCCAGCAGCTCTCCGTACAGGGGAGGGGAGACCCAGTACTTC. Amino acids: CASSSPYRGGETQYF.

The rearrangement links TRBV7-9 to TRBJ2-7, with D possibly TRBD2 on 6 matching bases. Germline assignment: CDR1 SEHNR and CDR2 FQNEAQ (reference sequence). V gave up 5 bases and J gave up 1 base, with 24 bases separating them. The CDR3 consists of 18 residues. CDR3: CASSPRPTFSGKSYEQYF. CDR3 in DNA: TGTGCCAGCAGCCCTAGACCCACTTTTAGCGGAAAGTCCTACGAGCAGTACTTC.

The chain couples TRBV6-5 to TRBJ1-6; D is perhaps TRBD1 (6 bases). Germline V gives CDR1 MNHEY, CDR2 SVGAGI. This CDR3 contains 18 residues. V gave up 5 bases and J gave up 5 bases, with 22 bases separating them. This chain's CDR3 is CASSPPPGHPKNNSPLHF. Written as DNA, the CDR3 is TGTGCCAGCAGTCCCCCCCCGGGACATCCCAAGAATAATTCACCCCTCCACTTT.

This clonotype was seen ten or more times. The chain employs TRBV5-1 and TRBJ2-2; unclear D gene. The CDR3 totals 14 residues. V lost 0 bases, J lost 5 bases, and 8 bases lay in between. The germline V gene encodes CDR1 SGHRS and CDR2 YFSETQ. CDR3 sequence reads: CASSLARSTGELFF. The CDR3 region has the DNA TGCGCCAGCAGCTTGGCGCGGAGTACCGGGGAGCTGTTTTTT. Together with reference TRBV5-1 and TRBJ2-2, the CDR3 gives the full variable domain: KAGVTQTPRYLIKTRGQQVTLSCSPISGHRSVSWYQQTPGQGLQFLFEYFSETQRNKGNFPGRFSGRQFSNSRSEMNVSTLELGDSALYLCASSLARSTGELFFGEGSRLTVL.

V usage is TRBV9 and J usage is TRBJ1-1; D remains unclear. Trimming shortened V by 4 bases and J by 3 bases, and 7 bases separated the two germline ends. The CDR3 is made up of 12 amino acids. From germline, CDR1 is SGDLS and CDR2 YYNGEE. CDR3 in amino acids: CASSLPDTEAFF. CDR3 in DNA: TGTGCCAGCAGCCTACCGGACACTGAAGCTTTCTTT. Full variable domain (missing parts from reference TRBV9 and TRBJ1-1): DSGVTQTPKHLITATGQRVTLRCSPRSGDLSVYWYQQSLDQGLQFLIQYYNGEERAKGNILERFSAQQFPDLHSELNLSSLELGDSALYFCASSLPDTEAFFGQGTRLTVV.

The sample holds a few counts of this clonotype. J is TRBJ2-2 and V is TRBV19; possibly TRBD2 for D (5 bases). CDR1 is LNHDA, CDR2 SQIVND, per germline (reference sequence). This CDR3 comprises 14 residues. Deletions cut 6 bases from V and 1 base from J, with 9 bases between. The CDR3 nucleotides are TGTGCCAGTAGCCTACTAGGGAACACCGGGGAGCTGTTTTTT. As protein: CASSLLGNTGELFF.

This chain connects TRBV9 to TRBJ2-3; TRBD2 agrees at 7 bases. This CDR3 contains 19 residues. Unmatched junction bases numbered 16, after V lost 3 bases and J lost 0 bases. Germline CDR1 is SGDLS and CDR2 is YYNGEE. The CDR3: CASSAPTSDSPSSTDTQYF. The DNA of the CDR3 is TGTGCCAGCAGCGCCCCAACTAGCGATTCCCCTTCTAGCACAGATACGCAGTATTTT.

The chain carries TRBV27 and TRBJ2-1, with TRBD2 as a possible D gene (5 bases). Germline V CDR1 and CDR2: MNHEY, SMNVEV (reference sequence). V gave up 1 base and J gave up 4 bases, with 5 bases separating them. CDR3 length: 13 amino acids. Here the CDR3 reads CASSLLAYNEQFF. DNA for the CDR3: TGTGCCAGCAGTTTATTAGCGTACAATGAGCAGTTCTTC.

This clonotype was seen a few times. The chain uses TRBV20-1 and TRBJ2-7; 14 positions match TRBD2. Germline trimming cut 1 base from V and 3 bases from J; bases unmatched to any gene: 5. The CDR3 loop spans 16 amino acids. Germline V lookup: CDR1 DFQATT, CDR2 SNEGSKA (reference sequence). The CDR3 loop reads CSARGGTSGSLYEQYF. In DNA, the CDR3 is TGCAGTGCTAGAGGTGGGACTAGCGGGAGTCTCTACGAGCAGTACTTC.

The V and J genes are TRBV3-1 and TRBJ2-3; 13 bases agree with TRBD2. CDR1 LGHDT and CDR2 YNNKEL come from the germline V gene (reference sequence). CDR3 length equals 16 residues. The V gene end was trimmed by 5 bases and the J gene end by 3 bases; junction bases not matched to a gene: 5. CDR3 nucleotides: TGTGCCAGCAGCATACGGGGACTAGCGGGGACAGATACGCAGTATTTT. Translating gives CASSIRGLAGTDTQYF.

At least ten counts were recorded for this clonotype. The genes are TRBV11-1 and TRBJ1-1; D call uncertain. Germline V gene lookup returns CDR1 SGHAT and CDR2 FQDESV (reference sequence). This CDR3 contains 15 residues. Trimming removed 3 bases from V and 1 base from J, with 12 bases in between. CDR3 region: CASSFRNFPNTEAFF. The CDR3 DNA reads TGTGCCAGCAGCTTTAGGAACTTTCCGAACACTGAAGCTTTCTTT.

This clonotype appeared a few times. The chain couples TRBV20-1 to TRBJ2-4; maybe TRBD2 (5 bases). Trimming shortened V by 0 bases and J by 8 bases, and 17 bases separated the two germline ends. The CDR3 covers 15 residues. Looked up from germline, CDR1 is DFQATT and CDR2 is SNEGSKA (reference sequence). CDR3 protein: CSARDLFYGDDIQYF. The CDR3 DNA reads TGCAGTGCTAGAGACTTATTTTACGGGGATGACATTCAGTACTTC.

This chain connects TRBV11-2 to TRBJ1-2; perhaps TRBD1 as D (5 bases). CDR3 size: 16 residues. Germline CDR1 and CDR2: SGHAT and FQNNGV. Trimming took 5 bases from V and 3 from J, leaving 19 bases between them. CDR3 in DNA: TGTGCCAGCAGCCCCCCGCTCCGCAGGGTCGACTATGGCTACACCTTC. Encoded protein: CASSPPLRRVDYGYTF.

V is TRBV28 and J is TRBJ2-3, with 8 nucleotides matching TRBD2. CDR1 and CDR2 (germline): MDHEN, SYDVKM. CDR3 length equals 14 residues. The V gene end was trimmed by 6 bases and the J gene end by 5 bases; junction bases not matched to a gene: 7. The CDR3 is CASRGSGVGDTQYF. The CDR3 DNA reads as TGTGCCAGCAGGGGTAGCGGGGTCGGAGATACGCAGTATTTT.

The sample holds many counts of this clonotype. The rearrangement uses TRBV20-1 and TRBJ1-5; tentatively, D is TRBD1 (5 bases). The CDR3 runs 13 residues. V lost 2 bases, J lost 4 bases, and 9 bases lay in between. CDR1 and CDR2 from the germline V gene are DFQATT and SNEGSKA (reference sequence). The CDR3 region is CSARRGSNQPQHF. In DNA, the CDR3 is TGCAGTGCTAGACGGGGGAGTAATCAGCCCCAGCATTTT.

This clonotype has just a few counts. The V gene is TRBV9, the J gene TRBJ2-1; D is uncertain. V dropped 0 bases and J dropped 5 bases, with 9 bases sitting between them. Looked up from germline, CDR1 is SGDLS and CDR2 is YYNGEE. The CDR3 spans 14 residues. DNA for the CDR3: TGTGCCAGCAGCGTAGGTTCCCGTGACAATGAGCAGTTCTTC. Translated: CASSVGSRDNEQFF.

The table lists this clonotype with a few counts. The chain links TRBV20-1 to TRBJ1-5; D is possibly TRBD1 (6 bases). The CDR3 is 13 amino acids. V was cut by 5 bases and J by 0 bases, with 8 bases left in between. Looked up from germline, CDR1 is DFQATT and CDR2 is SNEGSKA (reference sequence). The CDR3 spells CSAHRVSNQPQHF. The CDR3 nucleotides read TGCAGTGCTCACAGGGTTAGCAATCAGCCCCAGCATTTT.

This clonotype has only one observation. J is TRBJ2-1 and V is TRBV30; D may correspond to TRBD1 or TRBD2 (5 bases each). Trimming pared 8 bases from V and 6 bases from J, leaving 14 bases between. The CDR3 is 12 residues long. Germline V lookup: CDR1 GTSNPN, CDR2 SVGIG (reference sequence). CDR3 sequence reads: CARSRGVNEQFF. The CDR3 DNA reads TGTGCCCGTTCTAGAGGGGTCAATGAGCAGTTCTTC. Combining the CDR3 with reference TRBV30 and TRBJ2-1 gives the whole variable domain SQTIHQWPATLVQPVGSPLSLECTVEGTSNPNLYWYRQAAGRGLQLLFYSVGIGQISSEVPQNLSASRPQDRQFILSSKKLLLSDSGFYLCARSRGVNEQFFGPGTRLTVL.

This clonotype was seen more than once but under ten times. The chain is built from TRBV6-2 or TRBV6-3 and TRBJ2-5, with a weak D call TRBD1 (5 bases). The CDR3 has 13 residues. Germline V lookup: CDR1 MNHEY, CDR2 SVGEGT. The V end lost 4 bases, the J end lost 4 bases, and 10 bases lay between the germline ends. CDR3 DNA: TGTGCCAGCAGTTTACAGGACCGAGAGACCCAGTACTTC. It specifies CASSLQDRETQYF.